The rows below give T cell receptor beta chains drawn from one sample of a study of untreated major depressive disorder. The assay was immunoSEQ multiplex PCR, and TCRdb's table has in-frame clones only and misses some. Of approximately 20,000 clones in the sample, 80% to 90% were seen once. The sample consisted of CD4+ T cells from PBMCs. The source is a woman in her 30s in good health. Both conserved end residues are part of each CDR3. The D gene is left open where the match is weak. Clone size is shown for a subset of rows, as once, few, many or a class of expanded clone.

clone_size j_call v_call d_call cdr3_nt cdr3_aa
. TRBJ1-6 TRBV4-3 . TGCGCCAGCAGCCAAGCAGCAGGGGATTCACCCCTCCACTTT CASSQAAGDSPLHF
. TRBJ1-2 TRBV7-6 TRBD1 TGTGCCAGCAGCTTAGGTTCTACAGGACAGGGCGGCTACACCTTC CASSLGSTGQGGYTF
. TRBJ2-5 TRBV5-1 . TGCGCCAGCAGCATCCCGGGGGATCAAGAGACCCAGTACTTC CASSIPGDQETQYF
. TRBJ2-5 TRBV5-1 . TGCGCCAGCAGCTTGAAAGGGGGATTACAAGAGACCCAGTACTTC CASSLKGGLQETQYF
. TRBJ1-1 TRBV7-3 . TGTGCCAGCAGCGAAGCGCGGATGACTGAAGCTTTCTTT CASSEARMTEAFF
. TRBJ2-1 TRBV7-2 TRBD1 TGTGCCAGCAGCTTAGTAGGGGGCGCCAATGAGCAGTTCTTC CASSLVGGANEQFF
once TRBJ2-2 TRBV18 . TGTGCCAGCTCACCACGGGGGTCTGGGAACACCGGGGAGCTGTTTTTT CASSPRGSGNTGELFF
. TRBJ1-2 TRBV2 . TGTGCCAGCAGTGCGGGGCATTTCTATGGCTACACCTTC CASSAGHFYGYTF
. TRBJ1-1 TRBV4-1 . TGCGCCAGCAGCCAAGGTTTTCGACAGACTGCCTCAGCTTTCTTT CASSQGFRQTASAFF
. TRBJ1-1 TRBV5-1 . TGCGCCAGCAGCTTGGGAGGGGGGAAGGGGAACACTGAAGCTTTCTTT CASSLGGGKGNTEAFF
. TRBJ2-7 TRBV6-5 . TGTGCCAGCAGTTTCAGGGAACTAGCCCTCTACGAGCAGTACTTC CASSFRELALYEQYF
. TRBJ1-2 TRBV25-1 . TGTGCCAGCAGTGAATTTGGGTCTCGGGGCTACACCTTC CASSEFGSRGYTF
. TRBJ2-5 TRBV25-1 . TGTGCCAGCAGTGAATCATTAGGGACTTTTTCAGAGACCCAGTACTTC CASSESLGTFSETQYF
. TRBJ1-6 TRBV28 . TGTGCCAGCAGTCCGTATATCCCCCCGGCCCTCCACTTT CASSPYIPPALHF
. TRBJ2-2 TRBV19 . TGTGCCAGTAGCCAGGGAAAGATTGCGAACACCGGGGAGCTGTTTTTT CASSQGKIANTGELFF
. TRBJ1-6 TRBV4-3 . TGCGCCAGCAGCCAGGCCCCGGATCAGGAGAGTTCACCCCTCCACTTT CASSQAPDQESSPLHF
. TRBJ1-1 TRBV28 . TGTGCCAGCAGTGGTGAGGAGGCCTCGAACACTGAAGCTTTCTTT CASSGEEASNTEAFF
. TRBJ1-1 TRBV6-5 . TGTGCCACCGAGACCGCCCTGAACACTGAAGCTTTCTTT CATETALNTEAFF
. TRBJ1-6 TRBV2 . TGTGCCAGCTCCCGGGAGGCGGGGGGGAATTCACCCCTCCACTTT CASSREAGGNSPLHF
. TRBJ1-5 TRBV7-2 . TGTGCCAGCAGTCTTGACAATCAGCCCCAGCATTTT CASSLDNQPQHF
. TRBJ1-1 TRBV21-1 . TGTGCCACCACTAAGCGAGAGGGGCCACACACTGAAGCTTTCTTT CATTKREGPHTEAFF
. TRBJ2-3 TRBV29-1 . TGCAGCTCCGACGGGGGAACAGATACGCAGTATTTT CSSDGGTDTQYF
. TRBJ1-2 TRBV7-3 TRBD1 TGTGCCAGCAGCTTAGGGACAGGGGGCGCCGATGGCTACACCTTC CASSLGTGGADGYTF
. TRBJ1-1 TRBV7-9 . TGTGCCAGCAGCTTAGGGGTGAGGGGCGGCACTGAAGCTTTCTTT CASSLGVRGGTEAFF
. TRBJ1-2 TRBV19 TRBD1 TGTGCCAGTAGTGGGACAGACTATGGCTACACCTTC CASSGTDYGYTF
. TRBJ2-2 TRBV7-3 . TGTGCCAGCAGCCCCGATGGACGGGGGGCGCACGGGGAGCTGTTTTTT CASSPDGRGAHGELFF
once TRBJ2-7 TRBV11-1 . TGTGCCAGCAGCTTAGGAGGGGACCACTACGAGCAGTACTTC CASSLGGDHYEQYF
. TRBJ2-5 TRBV7-9 . TGTGCCAGCAGCTTGAGCAGCCAAGAGACCCAGTACTTC CASSLSSQETQYF
. TRBJ2-7 TRBV30 TRBD1 TGTGCCTGGCTCAAAAACAGGGGTGGGGACCACGAGCAGTACTTC CAWLKNRGGDHEQYF
. TRBJ1-5 TRBV7-4 . TGTGCCAGCAGCCCGGAGGGGGGGCGTATAAGCAATCAGCCCCAGCATTTT CASSPEGGRISNQPQHF
. TRBJ2-7 TRBV5-1 TRBD2 TGCGCCAGCAGCTTGGCCGGACTAGCGGGGGTCTACGAGCAGTACTTC CASSLAGLAGVYEQYF
. TRBJ1-6 TRBV28 . TGTGCCAGCAGTCCAACAAACAGCCGGTCACCCCTCCACTTT CASSPTNSRSPLHF
few TRBJ2-2 TRBV5-1 . TGCGCCAGCAGAGGCGGCACCGGGGAGCTGTTTTTT CASRGGTGELFF
. TRBJ2-1 TRBV7-3 TRBD2 TGTGCCAGCAGCCCGGGACTAGTGGATGATGAGCAGTTCTTC CASSPGLVDDEQFF
. TRBJ2-1 TRBV18 TRBD2 TGTGCCAGCTCACCACGATCGGGGGGATCCTACAATGAGCAGTTCTTC CASSPRSGGSYNEQFF
. TRBJ1-2 TRBV30 TRBD1 TGTGCCTGGAGCGTCGACAGGGGTTGCACCTTC CAWSVDRGCTF
. TRBJ1-1 TRBV7-2 . TGTGCCAGCAGCTTCGTGGGCAGGGTGGCCCCTGAAGCTTTCTTT CASSFVGRVAPEAFF
. TRBJ2-7 TRBV5-6 . TGTGCCAGCAGCTTGTATGCAGCCGCAAGCTCTCGCTACGAGCAGTACTTC CASSLYAAASSRYEQYF
. TRBJ1-5 TRBV28 . TGTGCCAGCTCCAAAACTAACGGAAATCAGCCCCAGCATTTT CASSKTNGNQPQHF
. TRBJ2-3 TRBV10-1 TRBD2 TGCGCCAGCAGTGAGGCTCGCGGGGGGGCTGGTGATACGCAGTATTTT CASSEARGGAGDTQYF
. TRBJ1-5 TRBV30 . TGTGCCTGGAGTGGGTCCAATCAGCCCCAGCATTTT CAWSGSNQPQHF
. TRBJ2-3 TRBV21-1 . TGTGCCAGCAGTCAATTGACTAGCGGGGGACGCACAGATACGCAGTATTTT CASSQLTSGGRTDTQYF
. TRBJ2-1 TRBV11-2 . TGTGCCAGCAGCTTAGATCGCGGAGATGAGCAGTTCTTC CASSLDRGDEQFF
. TRBJ2-3 TRBV9 TRBD2 TGTGCCAGCAGCGTAGATGGGAGGGAGGATACGCAGTATTTT CASSVDGREDTQYF
. TRBJ2-3 TRBV5-1 . TGCGCAAGCAGGGAGGCGGACACAGATACGCAGTATTTT CASREADTDTQYF
once TRBJ1-2 TRBV7-8 . TGTGCCAGCAGCTTACTGCCCCGACTGGAGAAGGACTATGGCTACACCTTC CASSLLPRLEKDYGYTF
. TRBJ2-1 TRBV7-8 . TGTGCCAGCAGCGTGGATGGGAGTACGGGGATTTGGAATGAGCAGTTCTTC CASSVDGSTGIWNEQFF
. TRBJ2-2 TRBV7-7 . TGTGCCAGCAGTCAACTCGGGGCCAACACCGGGGAGCTGTTTTTT CASSQLGANTGELFF
. TRBJ2-3 TRBV13 . TGTGCCAGCAGCTTAAGAGCCGCTGCAGGGACAGATACGCAGTATTTT CASSLRAAAGTDTQYF
few TRBJ1-1 TRBV7-2 . TGTGCCAGCAGCTTAGACGGGGGGCGCATGGAAGCTTTCTTT CASSLDGGRMEAFF
. TRBJ1-2 TRBV30 . TGTGCCTGGAGTGTAACGCGGAGAGGGAACTATGGCTACACCTTC CAWSVTRRGNYGYTF
. TRBJ2-3 TRBV27 TRBD2 TGTGCCAGCAGCCGGGGGCTAGCGGGGGGCCTCAGCACAGATACGCAGTATTTT CASSRGLAGGLSTDTQYF
. TRBJ2-3 TRBV4-2 . TGTGCCAGCAGCCAGGAGGAGGGGGGAGATACGCAGTATTTT CASSQEEGGDTQYF
. TRBJ2-5 TRBV5-1 . TGCGCCAGCAGCGATCCCAGGGTCGAGACCCAGTACTTC CASSDPRVETQYF
. TRBJ1-1 TRBV29-1 TRBD1 TGCAGCGCCCTCCCCGGACAGGGGGCTACGAACACTGAAGCTTTCTTT CSALPGQGATNTEAFF
. TRBJ1-4 TRBV6-1 . TGTGCCAGCAGGAGGACCACCGTTAGTGAAAAACTGTTTTTT CASRRTTVSEKLFF
once TRBJ2-1 TRBV2 TRBD2 TGTGCCAGCAACGTCCTGTCGGGGGGATATGAGCAGTTCTTC CASNVLSGGYEQFF